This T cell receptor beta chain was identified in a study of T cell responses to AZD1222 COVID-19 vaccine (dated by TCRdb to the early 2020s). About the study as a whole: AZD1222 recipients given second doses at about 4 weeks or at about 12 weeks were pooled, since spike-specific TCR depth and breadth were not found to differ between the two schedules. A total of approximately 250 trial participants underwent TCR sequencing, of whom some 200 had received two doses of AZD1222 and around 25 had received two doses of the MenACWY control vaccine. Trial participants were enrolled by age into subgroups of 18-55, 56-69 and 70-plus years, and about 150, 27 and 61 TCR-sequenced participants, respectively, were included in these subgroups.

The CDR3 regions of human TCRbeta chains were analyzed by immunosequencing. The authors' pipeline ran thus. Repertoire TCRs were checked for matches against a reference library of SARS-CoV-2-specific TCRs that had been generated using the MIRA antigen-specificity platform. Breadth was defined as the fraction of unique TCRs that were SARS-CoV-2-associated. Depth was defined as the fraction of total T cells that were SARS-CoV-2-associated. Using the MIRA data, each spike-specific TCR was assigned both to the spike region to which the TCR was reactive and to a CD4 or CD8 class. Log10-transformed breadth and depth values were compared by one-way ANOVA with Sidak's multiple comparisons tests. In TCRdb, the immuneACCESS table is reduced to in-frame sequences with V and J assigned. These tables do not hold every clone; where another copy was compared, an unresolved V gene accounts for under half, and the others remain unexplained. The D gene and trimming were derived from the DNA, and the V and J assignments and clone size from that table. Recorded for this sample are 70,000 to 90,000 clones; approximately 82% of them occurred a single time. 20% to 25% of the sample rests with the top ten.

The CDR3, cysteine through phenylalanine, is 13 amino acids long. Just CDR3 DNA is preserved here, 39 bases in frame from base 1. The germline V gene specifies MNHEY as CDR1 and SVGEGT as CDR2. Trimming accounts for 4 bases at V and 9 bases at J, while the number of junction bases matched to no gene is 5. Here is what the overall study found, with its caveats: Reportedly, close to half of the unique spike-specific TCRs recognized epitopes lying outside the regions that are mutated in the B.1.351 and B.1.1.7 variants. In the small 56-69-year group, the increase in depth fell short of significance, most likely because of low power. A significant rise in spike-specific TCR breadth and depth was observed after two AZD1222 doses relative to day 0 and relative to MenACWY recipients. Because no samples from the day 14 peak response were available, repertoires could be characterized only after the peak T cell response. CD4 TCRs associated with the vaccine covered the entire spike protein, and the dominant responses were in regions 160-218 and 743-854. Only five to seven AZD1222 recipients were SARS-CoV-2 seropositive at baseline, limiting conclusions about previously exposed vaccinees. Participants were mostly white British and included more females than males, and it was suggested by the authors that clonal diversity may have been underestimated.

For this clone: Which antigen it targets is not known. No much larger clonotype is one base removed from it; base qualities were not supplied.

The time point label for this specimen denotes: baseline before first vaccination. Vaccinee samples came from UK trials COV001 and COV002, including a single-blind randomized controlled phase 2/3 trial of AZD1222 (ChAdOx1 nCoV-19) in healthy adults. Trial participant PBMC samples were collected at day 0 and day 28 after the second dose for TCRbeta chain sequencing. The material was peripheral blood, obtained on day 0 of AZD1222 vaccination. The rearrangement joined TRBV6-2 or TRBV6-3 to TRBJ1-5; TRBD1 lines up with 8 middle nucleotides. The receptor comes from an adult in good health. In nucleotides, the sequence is TGTGCCAGCAGTTCGACAGGGGATGGGCCCCAGCATTTT. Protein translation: CASSSTGDGPQHF.